The sequence of this T cell receptor (beta chain) was determined in a study of T cell responses to AZD1222 COVID-19 vaccine. Study background: Researchers grouped second doses given at about 4 or about 12 weeks into one pool.

In regard to this clone: Its cognate antigen is unknown.

V was shortened by 2 bases and J by 7 bases, with 9 bases between the two germline ends. CDR3 length: 14 residues. CDR1 is SGHTA, CDR2 FQGNSA, per germline. The table came from immunoSEQ multiplex PCR; TCRdb's copy has only in-frame clones and leaves some out. The table records 75,000 to 100,000 clones, 86% of them present only once. Overall study results and limits: Baseline antibody screening turned up just six or seven seropositive AZD1222 recipients. Only after the peak T cell response were repertoires sampled.

The chain links TRBV7-2 to TRBJ1-6; the D gene is possibly TRBD1 (6 bases). The material sequenced was peripheral blood, taken on day 0 of AZD1222 vaccination. This clonotype originated in an adult in good health. CDR3 residues: CASSLRQANSPLHF. CDR3 nucleotides: TGTGCCAGCAGCTTACGACAGGCCAATTCACCCCTCCACTTT.